This T cell receptor (beta chain) is from a study of technical replicates of blood from several donors (dated by TCRdb to the late 2010s). Libraries were made using the immunoSEQ multiplex PCR assay. The table comes from immuneACCESS by way of TCRdb, which keeps in-frame sequences with V and J called. Part of the clones is missing from these tables; in studies checked, under half for an unresolved V gene and the rest for unknown reasons. This sample holds tens of thousands of clones; around 96% were observed only once. The top ten constitute approximately 0.39% of the sample. A note on this clone: Its antigen is unknown. No base-level quality is on record; no much larger clone is a single base apart.

V is trimmed back by 2 bases and J by 1 base, and the junction contains 2 bases that no gene match accounts for. Inclusive of the bounding cysteine and phenylalanine, the CDR3 is 14 residues long. Only the CDR3 part of the read is kept: 42 bases, read in frame from the first base. CDR1 and CDR2 are drawn from the germline V gene: SGHRS, YFSETQ. Sequenced material: T cells isolated from PBMCs. The origin of this receptor is a human donor in good health. The chain couples TRBV5-1 to TRBJ2-7; TRBD1 aligns with 8 central bases. The CDR3 has the sequence CASSFGTGSYEQYF. The sequenced DNA is TGCGCCAGCAGCTTCGGGACAGGATCCTACGAGCAGTACTTC.